The clone carrying this T cell receptor beta chain was counted many times. Antigen specificity is unknown. Losses at the gene ends were 3 bases for V and 8 bases for J; bases not matched to a gene: 5. This CDR3 has 14 amino acids. The record originates from a study of neurological immune-mediated disorders. Study background: Among the approximately 34 patients with multiple sclerosis, about 31 were relapsing-remitting, while 3 were secondary progressive.

The cDNA was generated by 5'RACE with 10-nucleotide random UMIs. In TCRdb, the 5' RACE reads were re-called with MiXCR into one record per CDR3 protein. This sample carries roughly 43,000 distinct CDR3 sequences, under 2% of them seen once, and the ten largest clones take 2% to 2.5%. Findings of the study overall: None of the CDR3 amino acid sequences of expanded clones were shared across subjects, and this suggested private repertoires in all groups. Healthy controls had more TCR clonal expansion than multiple sclerosis, which showed the least, whereas HTLV-1-associated myelopathy showed the most.

The rearrangement uses TRBV12-3 or TRBV12-4 and TRBJ2-1; 9 bases fit TRBD2. The sample comprised PBMCs. This TCR was recovered from a woman aged 40 to 50 with multiple sclerosis. The CDR3, as DNA: TGTGCCAGCAGTTTGCGGGGGGGCGAGGATGAGCAGTTCTTC. Protein: CASSLRGGEDEQFF.